This T cell receptor (beta chain) was sequenced in a study of blood T cell repertoires in COVID-19. At the level of the study: In each case, the material was cDNA or gDNA derived from T cells, B-cell-depleted T cells, or PBMCs.

Per the authors' pipeline: The assay estimated nucleated cells by amplifying reference gene primers. The assay was immunoSEQ multiplex PCR, and TCRdb's table has in-frame clones only and misses some. The D gene and trimming were derived from the DNA, and the V and J assignments and clone size from that table. The sample lists roughly 68,000 clones; around 80% were seen once. This clone showed up just once. The CDR3 is 12 residues long. Per the germline V gene, CDR1 is MNHEY and CDR2 is SMNVEV (reference sequence). V lost 2 bases to trimming and J lost 5 bases, with 7 bases between them. The chain carries TRBV27 and TRBJ2-7, with D maybe TRBD1 (5 bases). The sequence came from a human donor in a cohort sampled during active COVID-19. Sequenced: peripheral blood. The CDR3 nucleotides are TGTGCCAGCAGTTTAAGGGGAAACGAGCAGTACTTC. It yields the protein CASSLRGNEQYF.